Below, one T cell receptor (beta chain) is given with its context. Time point denoted: week 3, after first cycle of checkpoint inhibitor. The entry originates in a study of blood T cell dynamics during melanoma immunotherapy. Trimming removed 5 bases from V and 5 bases from J; junction bases left unmatched: 8. The CDR3 has 15 amino acids. The V gene's germline CDR1 is MNHNS and CDR2 SASEGT. Here immunoSEQ multiplex PCR was the method, and the copy in TCRdb shows in-frame clones only, minus some. Among approximately 9,600 clones listed, over 75% were seen once. This receptor was identified in a human donor with melanoma. The sequences come from blood, collected from a patient treated with checkpoint blockade. The chain employs TRBV6-1 and TRBJ1-5, with 8 positions matching TRBD1. The CDR3: CASSFRTGTDQPQHF. In DNA form, the CDR3 reads TGTGCCAGCAGTTTCAGGACAGGGACAGATCAGCCCCAGCATTTT.